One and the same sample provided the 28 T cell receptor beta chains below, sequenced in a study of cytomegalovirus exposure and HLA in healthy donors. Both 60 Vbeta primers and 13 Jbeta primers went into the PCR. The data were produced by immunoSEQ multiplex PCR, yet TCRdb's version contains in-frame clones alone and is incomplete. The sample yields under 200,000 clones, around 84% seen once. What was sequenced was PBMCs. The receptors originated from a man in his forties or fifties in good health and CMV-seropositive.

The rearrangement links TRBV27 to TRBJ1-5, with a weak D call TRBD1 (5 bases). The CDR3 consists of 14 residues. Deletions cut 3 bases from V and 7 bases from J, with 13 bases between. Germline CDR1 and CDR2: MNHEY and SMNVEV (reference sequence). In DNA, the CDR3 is TGTGCCAGCAGTTTCTCAGGGTACGGGCAGCCCCAGCATTTT. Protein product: CASSFSGYGQPQHF.

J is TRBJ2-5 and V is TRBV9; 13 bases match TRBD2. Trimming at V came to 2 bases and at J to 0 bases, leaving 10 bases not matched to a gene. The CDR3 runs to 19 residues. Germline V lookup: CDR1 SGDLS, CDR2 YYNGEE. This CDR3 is CASSVGTSGAFKYQETQYF. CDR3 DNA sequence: TGTGCCAGCAGCGTCGGGACTAGCGGGGCCTTCAAGTACCAAGAGACCCAGTACTTC.

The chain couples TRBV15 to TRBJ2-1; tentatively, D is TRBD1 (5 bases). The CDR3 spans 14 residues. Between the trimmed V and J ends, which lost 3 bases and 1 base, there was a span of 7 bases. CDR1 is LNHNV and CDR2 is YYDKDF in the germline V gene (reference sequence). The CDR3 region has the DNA TGTGCCACCAGCAGGACAGATTCCTACAATGAGCAGTTCTTC. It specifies CATSRTDSYNEQFF.

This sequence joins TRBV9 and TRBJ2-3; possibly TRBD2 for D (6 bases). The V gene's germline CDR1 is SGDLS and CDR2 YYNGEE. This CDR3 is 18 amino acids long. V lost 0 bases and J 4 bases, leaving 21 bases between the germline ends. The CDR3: CASSVADHPSAGSDTQYF. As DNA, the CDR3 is TGTGCCAGCAGCGTAGCTGATCATCCTAGCGCAGGATCAGATACGCAGTATTTT. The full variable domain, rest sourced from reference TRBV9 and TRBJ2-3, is DSGVTQTPKHLITATGQRVTLRCSPRSGDLSVYWYQQSLDQGLQFLIQYYNGEERAKGNILERFSAQQFPDLHSELNLSSLELGDSALYFCASSVADHPSAGSDTQYFGPGTRLTVL.

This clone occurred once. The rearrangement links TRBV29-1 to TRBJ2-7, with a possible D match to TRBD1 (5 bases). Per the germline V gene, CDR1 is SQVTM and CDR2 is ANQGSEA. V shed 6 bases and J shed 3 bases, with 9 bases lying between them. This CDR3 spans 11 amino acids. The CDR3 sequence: CSVTDSYEQYV. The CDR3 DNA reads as TGCAGCGTCACCGACAGCTACGAGCAGTACGTC.

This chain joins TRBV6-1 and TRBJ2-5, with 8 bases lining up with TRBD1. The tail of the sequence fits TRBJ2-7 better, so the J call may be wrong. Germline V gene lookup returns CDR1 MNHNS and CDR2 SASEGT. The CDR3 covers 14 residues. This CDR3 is CASSEWDRLYEQYF. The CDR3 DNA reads TGTGCCAGCAGTGAATGGGACAGGCTCTACGAGCAGTACTTC.

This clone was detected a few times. Written as DNA, the CDR3 is TGTGCCAGCAGCTTGGGACTAGCGAGGGACACAGATACGCAGTATTTT. Amino acids: CASSLGLARDTDTQYF. This rearrangement joins TRBV5-8 to TRBJ2-3, with TRBD2 matching 8 bases. Germline loops: CDR1 SGHTS, CDR2 YDEGEE. V trimming: 0 bases; J trimming: 2 bases; junction bases outside the gene matches: 5. The CDR3 is 16 amino acids.

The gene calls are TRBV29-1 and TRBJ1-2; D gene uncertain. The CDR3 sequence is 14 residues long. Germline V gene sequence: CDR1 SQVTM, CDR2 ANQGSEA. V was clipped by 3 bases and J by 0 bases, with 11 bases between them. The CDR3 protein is CSVDPLRPNYGYTF. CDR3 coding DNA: TGCAGCGTTGATCCCCTGAGGCCTAACTATGGCTACACCTTC.

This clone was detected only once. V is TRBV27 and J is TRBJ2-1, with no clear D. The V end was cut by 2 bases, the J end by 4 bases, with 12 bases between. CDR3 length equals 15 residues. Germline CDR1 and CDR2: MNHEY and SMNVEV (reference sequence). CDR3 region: CASSLDVSIYNEQFF. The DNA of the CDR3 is TGTGCCAGCAGTTTAGATGTGTCTATTTACAATGAGCAGTTCTTC.

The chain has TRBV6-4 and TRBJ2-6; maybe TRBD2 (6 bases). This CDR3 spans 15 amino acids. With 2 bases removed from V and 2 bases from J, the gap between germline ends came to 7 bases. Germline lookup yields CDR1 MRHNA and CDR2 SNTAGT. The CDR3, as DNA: TGTGCCAGCAGTGACGGGGGGACTGGGGCCAACGTCCTGACTTTC. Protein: CASSDGGTGANVLTF.

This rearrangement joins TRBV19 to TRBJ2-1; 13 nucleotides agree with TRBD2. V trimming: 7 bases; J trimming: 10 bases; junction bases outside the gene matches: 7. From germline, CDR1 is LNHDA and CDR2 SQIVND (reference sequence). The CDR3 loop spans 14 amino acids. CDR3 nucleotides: TGTGCCAGTACGGGACTAGCGGGGCATTCCGAGCAGTTCTTC. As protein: CASTGLAGHSEQFF.

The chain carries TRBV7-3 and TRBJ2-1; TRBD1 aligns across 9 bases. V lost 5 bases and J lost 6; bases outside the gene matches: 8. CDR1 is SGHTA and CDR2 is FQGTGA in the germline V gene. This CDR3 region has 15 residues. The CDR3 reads CASSPRDRAPNEQFF. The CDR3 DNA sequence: TGTGCCAGCAGCCCCCGGGACAGGGCCCCCAATGAGCAGTTCTTC.

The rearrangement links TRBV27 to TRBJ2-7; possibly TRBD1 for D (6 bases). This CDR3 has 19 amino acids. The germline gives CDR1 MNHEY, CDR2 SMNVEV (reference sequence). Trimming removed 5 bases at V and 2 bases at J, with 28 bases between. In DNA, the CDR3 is TGTGCCAGCAGTACGAGGGGGTCCATACAGGGAAATGCGACCTACGAGCAGTACGTC. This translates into CASSTRGSIQGNATYEQYV.

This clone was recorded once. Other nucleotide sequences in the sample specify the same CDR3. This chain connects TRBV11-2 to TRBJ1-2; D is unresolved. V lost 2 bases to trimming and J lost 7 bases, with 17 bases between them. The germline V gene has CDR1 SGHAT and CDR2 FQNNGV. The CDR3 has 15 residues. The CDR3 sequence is CASSLSGAFGGGYTF. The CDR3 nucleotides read TGTGCCAGCAGCTTATCTGGTGCCTTCGGAGGTGGCTACACCTTC.

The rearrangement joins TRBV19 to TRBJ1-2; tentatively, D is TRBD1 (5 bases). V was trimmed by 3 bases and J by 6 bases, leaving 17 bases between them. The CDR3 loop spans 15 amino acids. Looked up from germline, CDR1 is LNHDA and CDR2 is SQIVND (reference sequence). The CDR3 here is CASSMGLTEFHGYTF. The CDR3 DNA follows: TGTGCCAGTAGTATGGGTCTGACAGAGTTCCATGGCTACACCTTC.

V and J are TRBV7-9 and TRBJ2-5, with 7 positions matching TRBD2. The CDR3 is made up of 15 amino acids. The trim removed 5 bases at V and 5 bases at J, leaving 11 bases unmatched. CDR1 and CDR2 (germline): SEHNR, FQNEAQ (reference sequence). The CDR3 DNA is TGTGCCAGCAGCCCGCCTTTCGGGGGGACGGAGACCCAGTACTTC. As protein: CASSPPFGGTETQYF.

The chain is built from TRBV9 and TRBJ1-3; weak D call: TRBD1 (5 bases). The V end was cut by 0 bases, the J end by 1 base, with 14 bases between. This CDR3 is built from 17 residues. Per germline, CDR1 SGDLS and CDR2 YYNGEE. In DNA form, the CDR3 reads TGTGCCAGCAGCGTAGGGCGGGGGGGAAGATCTGGAAACACCATATATTTT. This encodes CASSVGRGGRSGNTIYF.

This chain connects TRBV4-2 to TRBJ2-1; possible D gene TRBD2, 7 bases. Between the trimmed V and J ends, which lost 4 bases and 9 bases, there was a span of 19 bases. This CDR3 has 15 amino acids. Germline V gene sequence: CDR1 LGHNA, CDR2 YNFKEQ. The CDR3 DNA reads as TGTGCCAGCAGCCCCGTGGGGGCGGGAGAGGCTGAGCAGTTCTTC. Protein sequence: CASSPVGAGEAEQFF.

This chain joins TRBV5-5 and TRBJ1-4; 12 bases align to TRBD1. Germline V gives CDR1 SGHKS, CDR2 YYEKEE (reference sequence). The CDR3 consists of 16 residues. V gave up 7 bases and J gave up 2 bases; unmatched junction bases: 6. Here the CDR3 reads CASVGTGGLTNEKLFF. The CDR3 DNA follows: TGTGCCAGCGTGGGGACAGGGGGCCTGACTAATGAAAAACTGTTTTTT. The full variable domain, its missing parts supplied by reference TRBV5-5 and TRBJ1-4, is DAGVTQSPTHLIKTRGQQVTLRCSPISGHKSVSWYQQVLGQGPQFIFQYYEKEERGRGNFPDRFSARQFPNYSSELNVNALLLGDSALYLCASVGTGGLTNEKLFFGSGTQLSVL.

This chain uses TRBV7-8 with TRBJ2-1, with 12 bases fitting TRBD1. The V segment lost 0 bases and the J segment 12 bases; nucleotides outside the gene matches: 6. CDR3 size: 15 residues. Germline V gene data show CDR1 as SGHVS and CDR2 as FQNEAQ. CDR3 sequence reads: CASSLAGQGAGGQFF. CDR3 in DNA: TGTGCCAGCAGCTTAGCGGGACAGGGGGCGGGTGGGCAGTTCTTC.

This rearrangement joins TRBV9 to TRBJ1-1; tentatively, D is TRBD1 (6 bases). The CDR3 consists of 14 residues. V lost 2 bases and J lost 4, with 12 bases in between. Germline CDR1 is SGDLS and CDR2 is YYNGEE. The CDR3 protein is CASSVHRVGTEAFF. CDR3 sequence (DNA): TGTGCCAGCAGCGTCCACAGGGTTGGCACTGAAGCTTTCTTT.

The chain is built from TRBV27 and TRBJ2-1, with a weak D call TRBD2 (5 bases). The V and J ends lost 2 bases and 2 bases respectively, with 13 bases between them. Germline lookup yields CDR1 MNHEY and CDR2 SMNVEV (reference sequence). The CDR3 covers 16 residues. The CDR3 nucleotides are TGTGCCAGCAGTTTAGGGCGGGCACGGGCCTACAATGAGCAGTTCTTC. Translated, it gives CASSLGRARAYNEQFF.

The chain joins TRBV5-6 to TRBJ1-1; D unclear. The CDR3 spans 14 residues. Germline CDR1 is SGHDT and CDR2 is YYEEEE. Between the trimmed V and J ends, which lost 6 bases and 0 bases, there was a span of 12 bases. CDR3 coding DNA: TGTGCCAGCACCCGGCTGACTATGAACACTGAAGCTTTCTTT. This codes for CASTRLTMNTEAFF.

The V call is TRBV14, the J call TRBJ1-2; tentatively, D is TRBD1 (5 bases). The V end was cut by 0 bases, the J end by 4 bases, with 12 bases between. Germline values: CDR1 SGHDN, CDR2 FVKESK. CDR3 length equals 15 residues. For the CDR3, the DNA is TGTGCCAGCAGCCAAGATAGGGGCAGCTTCTATGGCTACACCTTC. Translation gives CASSQDRGSFYGYTF.

The CDR3 DNA sequence: TGTGCCAGCAGCTCCAATCCGGGACTCGGAGCTTTCTTT. Residues: CASSSNPGLGAFF. The chain recombines TRBV5-5 with TRBJ1-1; tentative D call: TRBD1 (5 bases). Germline lookup yields CDR1 SGHKS and CDR2 YYEKEE (reference sequence). Trimming stripped 3 bases from V and 10 bases from J, with 16 bases between. The CDR3 consists of 13 residues.

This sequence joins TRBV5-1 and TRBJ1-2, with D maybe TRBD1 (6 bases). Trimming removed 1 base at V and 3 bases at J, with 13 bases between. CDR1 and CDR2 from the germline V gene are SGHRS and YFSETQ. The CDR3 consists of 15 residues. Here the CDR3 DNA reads TGCGCCAGCAGCTTGAGGTCAGGGGAATACTATGGCTACACCTTC. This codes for CASSLRSGEYYGYTF.

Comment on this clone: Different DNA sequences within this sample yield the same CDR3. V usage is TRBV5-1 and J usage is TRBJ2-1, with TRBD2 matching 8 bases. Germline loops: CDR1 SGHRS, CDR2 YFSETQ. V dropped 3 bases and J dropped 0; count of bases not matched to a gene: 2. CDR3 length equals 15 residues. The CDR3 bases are TGCGCCAGCAGCTCGGCGGGGGGCTCCTACAATGAGCAGTTCTTC. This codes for CASSSAGGSYNEQFF.

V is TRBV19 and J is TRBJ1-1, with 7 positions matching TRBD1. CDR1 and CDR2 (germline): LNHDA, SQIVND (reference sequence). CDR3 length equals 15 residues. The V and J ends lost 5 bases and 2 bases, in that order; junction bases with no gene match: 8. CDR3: CASSRDSPPNTEAFF. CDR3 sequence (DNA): TGTGCCAGTAGTCGGGACAGTCCCCCCAACACTGAAGCTTTCTTT.